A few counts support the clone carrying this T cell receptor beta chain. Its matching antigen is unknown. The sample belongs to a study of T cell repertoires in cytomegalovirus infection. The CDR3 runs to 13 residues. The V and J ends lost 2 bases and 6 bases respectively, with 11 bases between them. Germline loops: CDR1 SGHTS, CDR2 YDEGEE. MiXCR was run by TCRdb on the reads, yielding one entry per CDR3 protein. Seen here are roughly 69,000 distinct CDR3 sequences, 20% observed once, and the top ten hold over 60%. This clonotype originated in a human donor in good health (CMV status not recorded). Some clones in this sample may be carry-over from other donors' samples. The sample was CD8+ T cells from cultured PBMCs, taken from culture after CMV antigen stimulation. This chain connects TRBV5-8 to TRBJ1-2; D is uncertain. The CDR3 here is CASSFGHRNGYTF. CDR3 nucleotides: TGTGCCAGCAGCTTCGGCCACCGGAATGGCTACACCTTC.